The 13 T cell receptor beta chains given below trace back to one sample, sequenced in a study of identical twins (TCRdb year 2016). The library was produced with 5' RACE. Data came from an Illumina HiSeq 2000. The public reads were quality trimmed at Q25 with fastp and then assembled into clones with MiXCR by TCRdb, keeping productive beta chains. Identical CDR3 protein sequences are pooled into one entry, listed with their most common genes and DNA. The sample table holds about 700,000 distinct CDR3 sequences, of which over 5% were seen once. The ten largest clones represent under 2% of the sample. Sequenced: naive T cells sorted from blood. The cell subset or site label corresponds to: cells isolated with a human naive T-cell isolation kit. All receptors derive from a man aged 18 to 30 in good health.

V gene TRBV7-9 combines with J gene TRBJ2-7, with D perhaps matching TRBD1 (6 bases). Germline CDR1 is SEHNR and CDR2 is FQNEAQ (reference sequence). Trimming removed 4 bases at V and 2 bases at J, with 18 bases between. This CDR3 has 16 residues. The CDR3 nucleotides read TGTGCCAGCAGCTCCCGCTCCCACAGGGCTCCCTACGAGCAGTACTTC. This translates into CASSSRSHRAPYEQYF.

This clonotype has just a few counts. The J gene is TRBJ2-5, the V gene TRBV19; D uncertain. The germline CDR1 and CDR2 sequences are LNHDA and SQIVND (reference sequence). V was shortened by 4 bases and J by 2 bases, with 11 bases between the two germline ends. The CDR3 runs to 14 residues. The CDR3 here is CASSKAQNQETQYF. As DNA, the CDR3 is TGTGCCAGTAGTAAGGCCCAGAATCAAGAGACCCAGTACTTC.

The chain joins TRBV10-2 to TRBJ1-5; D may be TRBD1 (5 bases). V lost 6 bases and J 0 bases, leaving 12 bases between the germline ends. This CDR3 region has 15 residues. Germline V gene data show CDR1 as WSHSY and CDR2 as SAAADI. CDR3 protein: CASRVGGNSNQPQHF. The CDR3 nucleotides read TGCGCCAGCAGGGTCGGGGGTAATAGCAATCAGCCCCAGCATTTT.

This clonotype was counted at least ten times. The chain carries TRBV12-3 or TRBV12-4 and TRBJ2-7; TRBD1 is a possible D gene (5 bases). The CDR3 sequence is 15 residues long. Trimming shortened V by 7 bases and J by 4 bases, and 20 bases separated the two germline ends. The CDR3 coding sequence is TGTGCCAGCATTCTGACTGCCGGACAAAATTACGAGCAGTACTTC. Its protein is CASILTAGQNYEQYF.

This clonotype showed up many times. The CDR3 reads CASSQRADTQYF. DNA for the CDR3: TGTGCCAGCAGCCAACGGGCAGATACGCAGTATTTT. The chain carries TRBV12-3 or TRBV12-4 and TRBJ2-3; D is unclear. The CDR3 loop spans 12 amino acids. Between the trimmed V and J ends, which lost 6 bases and 4 bases, there was a span of 8 bases.

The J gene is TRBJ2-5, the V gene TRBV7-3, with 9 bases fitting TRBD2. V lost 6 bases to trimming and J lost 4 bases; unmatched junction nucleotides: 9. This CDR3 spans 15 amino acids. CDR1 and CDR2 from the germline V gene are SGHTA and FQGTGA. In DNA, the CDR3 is TGTGCCAGCAGTTCGGCGGCGGGAGGGATAGAGACCCAGTACTTC. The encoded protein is CASSSAAGGIETQYF.

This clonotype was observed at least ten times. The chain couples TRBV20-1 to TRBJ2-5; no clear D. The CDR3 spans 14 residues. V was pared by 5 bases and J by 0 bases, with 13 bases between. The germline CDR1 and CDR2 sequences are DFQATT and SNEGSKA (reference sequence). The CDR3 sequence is CSAPRLSDQETQYF. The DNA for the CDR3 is TGCAGTGCTCCCCGTCTGAGTGACCAAGAGACCCAGTACTTC.

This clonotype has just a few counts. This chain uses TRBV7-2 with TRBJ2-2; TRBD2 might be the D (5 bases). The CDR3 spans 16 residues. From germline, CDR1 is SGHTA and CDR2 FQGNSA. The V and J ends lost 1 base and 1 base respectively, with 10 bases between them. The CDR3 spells CASSLGGLRNTGELFF. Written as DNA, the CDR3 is TGTGCCAGCAGCTTAGGCGGACTGCGGAACACCGGGGAGCTGTTTTTT.

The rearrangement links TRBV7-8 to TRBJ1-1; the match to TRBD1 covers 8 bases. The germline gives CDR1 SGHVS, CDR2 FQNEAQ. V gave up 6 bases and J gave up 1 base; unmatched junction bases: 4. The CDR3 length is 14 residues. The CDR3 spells CASSHGTGNTEAFF. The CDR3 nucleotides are TGTGCCAGCAGTCACGGGACAGGGAACACTGAAGCTTTCTTT.

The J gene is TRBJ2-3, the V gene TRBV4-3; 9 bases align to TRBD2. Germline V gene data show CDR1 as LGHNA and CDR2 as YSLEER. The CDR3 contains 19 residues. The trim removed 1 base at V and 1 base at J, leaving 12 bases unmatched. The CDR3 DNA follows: TGCGCCAGCAGCCAAGCCCCGGGAGGCAGCGGGAGGCGCACAGATACGCAGTATTTT. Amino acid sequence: CASSQAPGGSGRRTDTQYF.

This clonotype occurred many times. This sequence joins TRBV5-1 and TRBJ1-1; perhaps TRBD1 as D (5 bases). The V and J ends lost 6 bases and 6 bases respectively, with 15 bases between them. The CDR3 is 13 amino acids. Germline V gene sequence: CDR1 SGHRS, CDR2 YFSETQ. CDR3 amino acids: CASTLQRGAEAFF. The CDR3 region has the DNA TGCGCCAGCACCTTACAACGGGGGGCTGAAGCTTTCTTT.

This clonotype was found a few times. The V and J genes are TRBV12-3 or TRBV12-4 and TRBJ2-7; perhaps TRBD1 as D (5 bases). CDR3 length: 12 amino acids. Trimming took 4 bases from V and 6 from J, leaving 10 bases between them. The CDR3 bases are TGTGCCAGCAGTTCCAGGGTTTCCGAGCAGTACTTC. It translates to CASSSRVSEQYF.

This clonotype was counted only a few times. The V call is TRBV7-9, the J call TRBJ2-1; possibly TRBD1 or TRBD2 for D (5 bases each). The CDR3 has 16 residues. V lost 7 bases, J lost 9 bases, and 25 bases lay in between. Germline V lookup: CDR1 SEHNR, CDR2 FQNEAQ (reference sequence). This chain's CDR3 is CASISGASADSGEQFF. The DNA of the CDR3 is TGTGCCAGCATCTCCGGGGCCTCCGCGGACTCTGGTGAGCAGTTCTTC. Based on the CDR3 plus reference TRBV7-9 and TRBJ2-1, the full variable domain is DTGVSQNPRHKITKRGQNVTFRCDPISEHNRLYWYRQTLGQGPEFLTYFQNEAQLEKSRLLSDRFSAERPKGSFSTLEIQRTEQGDSAMYLCASISGASADSGEQFFGPGTRLTVL.